These 18 T cell receptor beta chains came from one sample sequenced in a study of blood T cell repertoires in COVID-19. Clones were read by immunoSEQ multiplex PCR, and TCRdb kept only the in-frame ones, dropping some. The table has roughly 300,000 clones, roughly 85% seen once. Sequenced sample: PBMCs or T cells enriched from blood (not recorded which). These receptors were taken from a woman aged 25-40 years who had recovered from COVID-19.

The chain recombines TRBV30 with TRBJ1-3; D call uncertain. The CDR3 is 15 residues long. V shed 0 bases and J shed 2 bases, with 11 bases lying between them. Per the germline V gene, CDR1 is GTSNPN and CDR2 is SVGIG (reference sequence). This chain's CDR3 is CAWSVREGPGNTIYF. CDR3 coding DNA: TGTGCCTGGAGTGTAAGGGAGGGTCCTGGAAACACCATATATTTT.

As DNA, the CDR3 is TGTGCCAGTAGTATGTCGGGGGGCCGGGAACCCCTCCACTTT. The encoded protein is CASSMSGGREPLHF. The chain has TRBV19 and TRBJ1-6; D is perhaps TRBD1 (6 bases). CDR1 and CDR2 (germline): LNHDA, SQIVND (reference sequence). Trimming shortened V by 3 bases and J by 12 bases, and 15 bases separated the two germline ends. This CDR3 region has 14 residues. The full variable domain, its missing parts supplied by reference TRBV19 and TRBJ1-6, is DGGITQSPKYLFRKEGQNVTLSCEQNLNHDAMYWYRQDPGQGLRLIYYSQIVNDFQKGDIAEGYSVSREKKESFPLTVTSAQKNPTAFYLCASSMSGGREPLHFGNGTRLTVT.

The chain links TRBV5-1 to TRBJ2-7; the D gene is possibly TRBD2 (5 bases). V lost 4 bases and J 2 bases, leaving 19 bases between the germline ends. This CDR3 is 16 amino acids long. The V gene's germline CDR1 is SGHRS and CDR2 YFSETQ. Here the CDR3 DNA reads TGCGCCAGCAGCCCCGCGGACGGGCGAGGGACCTACGAGCAGTACTTC. It yields the protein CASSPADGRGTYEQYF.

J is TRBJ1-5 and V is TRBV19, with D possibly being TRBD1 (6 bases). Per the germline V gene, CDR1 is LNHDA and CDR2 is SQIVND (reference sequence). This CDR3 region has 18 residues. V was trimmed by 6 bases and J by 1 base, leaving 22 bases between them. As DNA, the CDR3 is TGTGCCAGTAGATGGGGGCAGGCGGGCCCGGGGAGCAATCAGCCCCAGCATTTT. Its translation: CASRWGQAGPGSNQPQHF.

The CDR3 here is CASSLNRGQGGNTIYF. The DNA of the CDR3 is TGTGCCAGCAGCTTGAACAGGGGGCAAGGTGGAAACACCATATATTTT. The chain joins TRBV5-6 to TRBJ1-3; 9 nucleotides match TRBD1. The V segment lost 1 base and the J segment 3 bases; nucleotides outside the gene matches: 5. Germline assignment: CDR1 SGHDT and CDR2 YYEEEE. The CDR3 loop spans 16 amino acids.

The rearrangement joins TRBV19 to TRBJ1-5; D perhaps matches TRBD1 (5 bases). The CDR3 spans 16 residues. V gave up 7 bases and J gave up 6 bases, with 22 bases separating them. Looked up from germline, CDR1 is LNHDA and CDR2 is SQIVND (reference sequence). Here the CDR3 reads CASNFMSKGRVQPQHF. CDR3 DNA sequence: TGTGCCAGTAACTTTATGAGCAAGGGGAGGGTTCAGCCCCAGCATTTT.

The CDR3 nucleotides are TGTGCCAGTTACCCTCGGACAGGGGGCACTGAAGCTTTCTTT. It yields the protein CASYPRTGGTEAFF. This chain joins TRBV19 and TRBJ1-1, with 10 bases lining up with TRBD1. The CDR3 runs to 14 residues. Germline V lookup: CDR1 LNHDA, CDR2 SQIVND (reference sequence). V was clipped by 8 bases and J by 4 bases; unmatched bases: 7. Supplemented by reference TRBV19 and TRBJ1-1, the full variable domain reads DGGITQSPKYLFRKEGQNVTLSCEQNLNHDAMYWYRQDPGQGLRLIYYSQIVNDFQKGDIAEGYSVSREKKESFPLTVTSAQKNPTAFYLCASYPRTGGTEAFFGQGTRLTVV.

V usage is TRBV5-1 and J usage is TRBJ2-3; 11 bases are shared with TRBD2. Germline V gene lookup returns CDR1 SGHRS and CDR2 YFSETQ. The CDR3 extends over 16 amino acids. Unmatched junction bases numbered 1, after V lost 0 bases and J lost 1 base. CDR3 coding DNA: TGCGCCAGCAGCTTGGGGGGACTAGCGGGCACAGATACGCAGTATTTT. Amino acids: CASSLGGLAGTDTQYF.

The chain uses TRBV24-1 and TRBJ2-1, with TRBD1 identical over 8 bases. The junction had 10 bases not matched to a gene; V was cut back by 2 bases and J by 5 bases. This CDR3 contains 17 residues. Germline CDR1 reads KGHDR; CDR2 reads SFDVKD. The CDR3 here is CATSDSSGGWRDNEQFF. The CDR3 bases are TGTGCCACCAGTGATTCATCAGGGGGCTGGAGGGACAATGAGCAGTTCTTC.

The rearrangement links TRBV2 to TRBJ1-2; D might be TRBD1 (6 bases). The length of the CDR3 is 14 residues. Germline V CDR1 and CDR2: SNHLY, FYNNEI. V lost 6 bases to trimming and J lost 7 bases, with 18 bases between them. CDR3 sequence (DNA): TGTGCCAGCAGCGGGGTACAGGGCTCCCCTGGCTACACCTTC. Translated: CASSGVQGSPGYTF.

The chain has TRBV27 and TRBJ1-5; D is possibly TRBD1 (6 bases). Germline CDR1 MNHEY, CDR2 SMNVEV (reference sequence). Trimming pared 3 bases from V and 7 bases from J, leaving 16 bases between. The CDR3 has 15 amino acids. In DNA, the CDR3 is TGTGCCAGCAGTTTGGCCGGCGGGGGCAGCCAGCCCCAGCATTTT. Translation: CASSLAGGGSQPQHF.

The chain combines TRBV6-5 with TRBJ1-1; the D gene is possibly TRBD1 (5 bases). Germline CDR1 and CDR2: MNHEY and SVGAGI. Trimming shortened V by 7 bases and J by 6 bases, and 12 bases separated the two germline ends. The length of the CDR3 is 12 residues. CDR3 nucleotide sequence: TGTGCCAGCATCGGGGGTCTCCCTGAAGCTTTCTTT. Amino acids: CASIGGLPEAFF.

The V and J genes are TRBV4-1 and TRBJ1-2; 7 bases are shared with TRBD1. Germline CDR1 and CDR2: MGHRA and YSYEKL. The CDR3 length is 14 residues. Unmatched junction bases numbered 4, after V lost 4 bases and J lost 2 bases. The CDR3 coding sequence is TGCGCCAGCAGCCCGGACAGGTTAAACTATGGCTACACCTTC. Protein: CASSPDRLNYGYTF.

The sample holds a few counts of this clone. The J gene is TRBJ1-2, the V gene TRBV2, with D unclear. The length of the CDR3 is 14 residues. Germline loops: CDR1 SNHLY, CDR2 FYNNEI. V shed 6 bases and J shed 5 bases, with 16 bases lying between them. As DNA, the CDR3 is TGTGCCAGCAGGCCAGATGGGGAGGGATATGGCTACACCTTC. Its protein product is CASRPDGEGYGYTF.

V and J are TRBV7-9 and TRBJ2-7; D may be TRBD2 (5 bases). The V and J ends lost 5 bases and 3 bases respectively, with 14 bases between them. Per the germline V gene, CDR1 is SEHNR and CDR2 is FQNEAQ (reference sequence). This CDR3 spans 14 amino acids. The CDR3 spells CASSRDRSGYEQYF. CDR3 sequence (DNA): TGTGCCAGCAGCCGTGACCGCAGCGGCTACGAGCAGTACTTC.

CDR3 sequence: CASSMTSRNQPQHF. DNA of the CDR3: TGTGCCAGCTCGATGACATCTCGCAATCAGCCCCAGCATTTT. The chain combines TRBV2 with TRBJ1-5; D not resolved. Germline CDR1 is SNHLY and CDR2 is FYNNEI. Trimming shortened V by 8 bases and J by 2 bases, and 13 bases separated the two germline ends. This CDR3 is 14 amino acids long.

The chain joins TRBV19 to TRBJ2-3; no clear D gene. With 3 bases removed from V and 1 base from J, the gap between germline ends came to 5 bases. This CDR3 is 13 amino acids long. Looked up from germline, CDR1 is LNHDA and CDR2 is SQIVND (reference sequence). CDR3 in DNA: TGTGCCAGTAGTATTACAGGCACAGATACGCAGTATTTT. Translated: CASSITGTDTQYF.

The chain is built from TRBV2 and TRBJ1-2; TRBD1 agrees at 9 bases. Per the germline V gene, CDR1 is SNHLY and CDR2 is FYNNEI. This CDR3 comprises 15 residues. V shed 6 bases, J shed 4 bases, and the junction held 9 bases outside the gene matches. CDR3 region: CASRPSPDRGYGYTF. CDR3 bases: TGTGCCAGCAGGCCGTCCCCGGACAGGGGCTATGGCTACACCTTC.